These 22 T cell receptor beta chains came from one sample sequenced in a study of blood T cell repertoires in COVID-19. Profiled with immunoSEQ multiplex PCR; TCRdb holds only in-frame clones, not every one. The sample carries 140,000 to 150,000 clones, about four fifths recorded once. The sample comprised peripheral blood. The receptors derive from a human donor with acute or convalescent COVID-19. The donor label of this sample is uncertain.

Written as DNA, the CDR3 is TGTGCCTGGAGCCCGGGACTGGCCCCCTACGAGCAGTACTTC. It is translated as CAWSPGLAPYEQYF. J is TRBJ2-7 and V is TRBV30; D may be TRBD2 (6 bases). The CDR3 is 14 residues long. The germline V and J ends were trimmed by 3 bases and 2 bases, with 14 bases remaining between them. CDR1 GTSNPN and CDR2 SVGIG come from the germline V gene (reference sequence).

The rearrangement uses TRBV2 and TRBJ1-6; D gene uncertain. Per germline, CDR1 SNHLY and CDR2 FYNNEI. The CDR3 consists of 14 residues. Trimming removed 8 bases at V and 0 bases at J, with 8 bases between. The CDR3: CASSGNSYNSPLHF. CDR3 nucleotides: TGTGCCAGCTCCGGGAACTCCTATAATTCACCCCTCCACTTT.

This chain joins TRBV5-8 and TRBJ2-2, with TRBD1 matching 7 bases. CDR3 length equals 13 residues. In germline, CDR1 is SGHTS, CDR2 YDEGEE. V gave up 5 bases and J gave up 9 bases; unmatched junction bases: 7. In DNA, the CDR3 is TGTGCCAGCAGTCAAGACAGGGCCCGGGAGCTGTTTTTT. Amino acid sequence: CASSQDRARELFF.

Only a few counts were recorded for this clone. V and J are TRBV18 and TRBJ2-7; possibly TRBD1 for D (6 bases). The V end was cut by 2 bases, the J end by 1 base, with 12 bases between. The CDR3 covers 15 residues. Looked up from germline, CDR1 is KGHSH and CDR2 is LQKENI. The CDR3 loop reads CASSPSQGKSYEQYF. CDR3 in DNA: TGTGCCAGCTCACCAAGCCAGGGGAAATCCTACGAGCAGTACTTC.

This CDR3 is CASSLLDRSGYGYTF. CDR3 sequence (DNA): TGTGCCAGCAGCCTCCTGGACAGGTCTGGGTATGGCTACACCTTC. V and J are TRBV7-8 and TRBJ1-2, with 7 positions matching TRBD1. CDR1 is SGHVS, CDR2 FQNEAQ, per germline. With 5 bases clipped from V and 5 bases from J, the junction kept 11 bases outside the gene matches. The CDR3 has 15 amino acids.

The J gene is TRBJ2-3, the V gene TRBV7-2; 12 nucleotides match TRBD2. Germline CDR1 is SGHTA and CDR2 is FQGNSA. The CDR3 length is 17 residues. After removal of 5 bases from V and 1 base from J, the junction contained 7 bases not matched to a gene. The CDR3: CASSLWTSGAGTDTQYF. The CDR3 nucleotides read TGTGCCAGCAGCCTCTGGACTAGCGGGGCCGGCACAGATACGCAGTATTTT.

The CDR3 sequence: CAWRLGGALYEQYF. In DNA form, the CDR3 reads TGTGCCTGGAGGCTCGGGGGGGCCCTCTACGAGCAGTACTTC. The rearrangement uses TRBV30 and TRBJ2-7; 8 bases are a match to TRBD2. Germline-derived CDR1 and CDR2 are GTSNPN and SVGIG (reference sequence). V lost 3 bases to trimming and J lost 3 bases; unmatched junction nucleotides: 7. The CDR3 length is 14 residues.

The CDR3 nucleotides read TGCGCCAGCAGTCCTGGGGGGACTAGCGTCGAGACCCAGTACTTC. It is translated as CASSPGGTSVETQYF. The chain is built from TRBV5-1 and TRBJ2-5; 10 bases agree with TRBD2. The CDR3 extends over 15 amino acids. Germline trimming cut 5 bases from V and 5 bases from J; bases unmatched to any gene: 9. Germline V gives CDR1 SGHRS, CDR2 YFSETQ.

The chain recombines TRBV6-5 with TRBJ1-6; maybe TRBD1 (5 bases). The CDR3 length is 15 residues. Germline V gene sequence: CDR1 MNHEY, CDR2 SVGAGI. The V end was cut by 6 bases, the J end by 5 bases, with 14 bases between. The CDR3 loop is CASRPPGGDNSPLHF. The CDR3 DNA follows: TGTGCCAGCAGACCCCCGGGGGGAGATAATTCACCCCTCCACTTT.

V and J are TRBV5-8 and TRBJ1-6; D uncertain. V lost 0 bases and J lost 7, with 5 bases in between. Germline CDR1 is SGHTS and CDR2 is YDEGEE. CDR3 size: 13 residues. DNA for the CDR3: TGTGCCAGCAGCTTGGAACACAATTCACCCCTCCACTTT. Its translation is CASSLEHNSPLHF. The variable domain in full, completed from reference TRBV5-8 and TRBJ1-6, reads EAGVTQSPTHLIKTRGQQATLRCSPISGHTSVYWYQQALGLGLQFLLWYDEGEERNRGNFPPRFSGRQFPNYSSELNVNALELEDSALYLCASSLEHNSPLHFGNGTRLTVT.

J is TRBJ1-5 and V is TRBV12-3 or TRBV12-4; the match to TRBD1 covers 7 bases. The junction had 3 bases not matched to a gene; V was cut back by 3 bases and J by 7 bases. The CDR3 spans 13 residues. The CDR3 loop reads CASSLQGQQPQHF. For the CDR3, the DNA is TGTGCCAGCAGTTTGCAGGGACAGCAGCCCCAGCATTTT.

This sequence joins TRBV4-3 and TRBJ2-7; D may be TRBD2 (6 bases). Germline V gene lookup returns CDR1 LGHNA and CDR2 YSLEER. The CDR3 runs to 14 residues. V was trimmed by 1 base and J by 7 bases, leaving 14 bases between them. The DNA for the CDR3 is TGCGCCAGCAGCCAAGCAGGGAATGCGGGAGAGCAGTACTTC. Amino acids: CASSQAGNAGEQYF.

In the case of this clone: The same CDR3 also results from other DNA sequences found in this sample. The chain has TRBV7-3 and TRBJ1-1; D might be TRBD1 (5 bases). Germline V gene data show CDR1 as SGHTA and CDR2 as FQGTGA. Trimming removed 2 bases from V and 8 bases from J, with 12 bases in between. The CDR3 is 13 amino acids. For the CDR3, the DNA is TGTGCCAGCAGCTTATCCCCCGGGGGGGAAGCTTTCTTT. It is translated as CASSLSPGGEAFF.

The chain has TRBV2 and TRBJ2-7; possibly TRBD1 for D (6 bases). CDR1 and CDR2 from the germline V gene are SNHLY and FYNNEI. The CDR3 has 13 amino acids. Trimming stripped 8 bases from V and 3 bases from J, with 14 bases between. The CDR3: CASFRQVVYEQYF. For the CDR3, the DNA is TGTGCCAGCTTTCGACAGGTCGTCTACGAGCAGTACTTC.

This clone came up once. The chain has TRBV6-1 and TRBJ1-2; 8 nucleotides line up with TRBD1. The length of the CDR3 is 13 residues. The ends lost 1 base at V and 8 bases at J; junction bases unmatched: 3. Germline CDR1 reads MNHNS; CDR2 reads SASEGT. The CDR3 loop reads CASSEGRGLGYTF. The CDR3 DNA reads TGTGCCAGCAGTGAAGGCAGGGGGCTGGGCTACACCTTC.

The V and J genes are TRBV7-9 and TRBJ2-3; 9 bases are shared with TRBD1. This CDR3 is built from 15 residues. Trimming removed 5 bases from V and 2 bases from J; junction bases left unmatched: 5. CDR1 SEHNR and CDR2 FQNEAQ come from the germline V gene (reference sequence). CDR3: CASSQGTGTTDTQYF. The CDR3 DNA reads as TGTGCCAGCAGCCAGGGGACAGGGACCACAGATACGCAGTATTTT.

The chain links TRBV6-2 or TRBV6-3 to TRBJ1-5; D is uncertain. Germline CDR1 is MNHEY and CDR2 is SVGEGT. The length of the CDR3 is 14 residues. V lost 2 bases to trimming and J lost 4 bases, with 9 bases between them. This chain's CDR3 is CASSYVSGNQPQHF. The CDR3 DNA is TGTGCCAGCAGTTACGTCTCGGGAAATCAGCCCCAGCATTTT.

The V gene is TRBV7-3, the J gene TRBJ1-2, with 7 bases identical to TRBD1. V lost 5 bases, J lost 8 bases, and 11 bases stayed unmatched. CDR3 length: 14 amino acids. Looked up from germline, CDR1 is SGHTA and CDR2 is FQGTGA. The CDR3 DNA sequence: TGTGCCAGCAGCAACAGGGGAGGTCGGTTCGGCTACACCTTC. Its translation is CASSNRGGRFGYTF.

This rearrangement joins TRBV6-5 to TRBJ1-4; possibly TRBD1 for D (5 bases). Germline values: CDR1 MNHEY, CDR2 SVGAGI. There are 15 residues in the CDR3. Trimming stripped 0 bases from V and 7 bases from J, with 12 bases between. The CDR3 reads CASSYSKGLGEKLFF. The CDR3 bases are TGTGCCAGCAGTTACTCGAAGGGGTTGGGTGAAAAACTGTTTTTT.

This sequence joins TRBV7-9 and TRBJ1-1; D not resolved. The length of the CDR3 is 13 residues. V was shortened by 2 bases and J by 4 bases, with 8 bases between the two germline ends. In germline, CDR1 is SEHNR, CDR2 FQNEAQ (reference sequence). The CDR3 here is CASSLREGTEAFF. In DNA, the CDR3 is TGTGCCAGCAGCTTAAGGGAGGGCACTGAAGCTTTCTTT.

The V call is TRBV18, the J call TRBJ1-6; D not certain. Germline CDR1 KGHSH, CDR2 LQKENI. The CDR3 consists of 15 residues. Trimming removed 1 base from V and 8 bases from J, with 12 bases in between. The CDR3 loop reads CASSPRARSDSPLHF. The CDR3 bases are TGTGCCAGCTCACCACGGGCCCGGTCGGATTCACCCCTCCACTTT.

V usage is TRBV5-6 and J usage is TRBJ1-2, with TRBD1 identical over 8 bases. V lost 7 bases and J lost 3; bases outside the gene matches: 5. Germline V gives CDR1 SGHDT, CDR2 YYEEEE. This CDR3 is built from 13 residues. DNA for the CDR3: TGTGCCAGCGGCACAGGGGGTCACTATGGCTACACCTTC. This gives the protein CASGTGGHYGYTF.